The next 30 T cell receptor beta chains were all read from a single sample in a study of blood T cell repertoires in COVID-19. Clones were sequenced by immunoSEQ multiplex PCR, and TCRdb holds only the in-frame ones, with some missing. The sample includes 130,000 or so clones, more than 70% seen only once; the top ten take about 5.5%. The sample comprised peripheral blood. Source of these receptors: a man older than 75 with active or convalescent COVID-19.

V usage is TRBV6-2 or TRBV6-3 and J usage is TRBJ2-3, with D hard to call. From germline, CDR1 is MNHEY and CDR2 SVGEGT. The CDR3 totals 18 residues. V lost 2 bases and J lost 2, with 20 bases in between. For the CDR3, the DNA is TGTGCCAGCAGTTACCCCGCAGTCCTCCGCCTCTTCACAGATACGCAGTATTTT. Its protein product is CASSYPAVLRLFTDTQYF.

The chain combines TRBV7-2 with TRBJ2-5, with TRBD2 identical over 13 bases. V lost 4 bases to trimming and J lost 13 bases; unmatched junction nucleotides: 9. Germline V gene data show CDR1 as SGHTA and CDR2 as FQGNSA. CDR3 length: 14 residues. CDR3 in DNA: TGTGCCAGCAGCTCTCTGACTAGCGGGGGGCCCCCGTACTTC. Its translation: CASSSLTSGGPPYF. The variable domain in full, with the rest retrieved from reference TRBV7-2 and TRBJ2-5, is GAGVSQSPSNKVTEKGKDVELRCDPISGHTALYWYRQSLGQGLEFLIYFQGNSAPDKSGLPSDRFSAERTGGSVSTLTIQRTQQEDSAVYLCASSSLTSGGPPYFGPGTRLLVL.

This clone came up once. The chain is built from TRBV7-2 and TRBJ2-1, with 7 bases aligning to TRBD2. The germline V gene encodes CDR1 SGHTA and CDR2 FQGNSA. CDR3 length: 16 residues. After removal of 4 bases from V and 0 bases from J, the junction contained 6 bases not matched to a gene. CDR3 in amino acids: CASSSAGGSSYNEQFF. CDR3 DNA sequence: TGTGCCAGCAGCTCCGCCGGGGGGAGCTCCTACAATGAGCAGTTCTTC. The full variable domain, in which reference TRBV7-2 and TRBJ2-1 provide the parts outside the CDR3, is GAGVSQSPSNKVTEKGKDVELRCDPISGHTALYWYRQSLGQGLEFLIYFQGNSAPDKSGLPSDRFSAERTGGSVSTLTIQRTQQEDSAVYLCASSSAGGSSYNEQFFGPGTRLTVL.

Details on this clone: One end of the junction fails to match germline, which may point to a read error. The rearrangement uses TRBV11-1 and TRBJ2-5, with 7 bases lining up with TRBD2. CDR3 size: 12 residues. CDR1 is SGHAT and CDR2 is FQDESV in the germline V gene (reference sequence). CDR3 loop: CASSPDAGTKNF. In DNA form, the CDR3 reads TGTGCCAGCAGCCCCGATGCGGGGACTAAAAACTTC. Full variable domain (remainder filled in from reference TRBV11-1 and TRBJ2-5): EAEVAQSPRYKITEKSQAVAFWCDPISGHATLYWYRQILGQGPELLVQFQDESVVDDSQLPKDRFSAERLKGVDSTLKIQPAELGDSAMYLCASSPDAGTKNFGPGTRLLVL.

V gene TRBV5-6 combines with J gene TRBJ2-1; 8 bases are shared with TRBD1. The CDR3 is made up of 14 amino acids. Germline values: CDR1 SGHDT, CDR2 YYEEEE. V was clipped by 4 bases and J by 4 bases; unmatched bases: 4. CDR3 loop: CASSAGTGYNEQFF. CDR3 coding DNA: TGTGCCAGCAGCGCCGGGACAGGTTACAATGAGCAGTTCTTC.

In regard to this clone: The junction differs from germline at one of its ends, possibly a read error. The chain combines TRBV7-7 with TRBJ2-5; possibly TRBD2 for D (7 bases). The CDR3 contains 15 residues. Germline CDR1 SSHAT, CDR2 FNYEAQ (reference sequence). Written as DNA, the CDR3 is TGTGCTAGCAGCTTAGGTGGGGGGGCCGGGGAGACCCAGTACTTC. It is translated as CASSLGGGAGETQYF.

The genes are TRBV7-9 and TRBJ2-3; D possibly corresponds to TRBD1 (6 bases). Trimming removed 4 bases at V and 9 bases at J, with 14 bases between. There are 13 residues in the CDR3. From germline, CDR1 is SEHNR and CDR2 FQNEAQ (reference sequence). The CDR3 region is CASSSDRFETQYF. The CDR3 DNA is TGTGCCAGCAGCTCGGACAGATTCGAGACGCAGTATTTT.

This clone appeared once. The chain recombines TRBV27 with TRBJ2-1; no firm D call. This CDR3 region has 12 residues. The V end was cut by 3 bases, the J end by 9 bases, with 9 bases between. Germline assignment: CDR1 MNHEY and CDR2 SMNVEV (reference sequence). As DNA, the CDR3 is TGTGCCAGCAGTTTTTCGGGTATTGAGCAGTTCTTC. The encoded protein is CASSFSGIEQFF.

The rearrangement uses TRBV5-1 and TRBJ2-5, with D possibly matching TRBD1 (6 bases). Germline CDR1 and CDR2: SGHRS and YFSETQ. The CDR3 has 16 residues. Trimming stripped 4 bases from V and 5 bases from J, with 21 bases between. CDR3 sequence (DNA): TGCGCCAGCAGCAACACCGGGACATCCGTCTTCGAGACCCAGTACTTC. This gives the protein CASSNTGTSVFETQYF.

The CDR3 reads CASNKWTGGSTDTQYF. The CDR3 region has the DNA TGTGCCAGCAACAAATGGACAGGAGGGAGCACAGATACGCAGTATTTT. The chain carries TRBV28 and TRBJ2-3; tentatively, D is TRBD1 (7 bases). V lost 7 bases and J lost 0, with 17 bases in between. CDR3 length: 16 residues. The germline V gene encodes CDR1 MDHEN and CDR2 SYDVKM.

The V and J genes are TRBV18 and TRBJ2-3, with 14 bases matching TRBD2. The trim removed 5 bases at V and 4 bases at J, leaving 5 bases unmatched. Per germline, CDR1 KGHSH and CDR2 LQKENI. The CDR3 covers 16 residues. The CDR3 reads CASSVTSGGAADTQYF. CDR3 nucleotide sequence: TGTGCCAGCTCAGTGACTAGCGGGGGGGCCGCAGATACGCAGTATTTT. Based on the CDR3 plus reference TRBV18 and TRBJ2-3, the full variable domain is NAGVMQNPRHLVRRRGQEARLRCSPMKGHSHVYWYRQLPEEGLKFMVYLQKENIIDESGMPKERFSAEFPKEGPSILRIQQVVRGDSAAYFCASSVTSGGAADTQYFGPGTRLTVL.

This chain connects TRBV4-2 to TRBJ2-1; 7 bases line up with TRBD1. The junction had 4 bases not matched to a gene; V was cut back by 4 bases and J by 7 bases. Germline-derived CDR1 and CDR2 are LGHNA and YNFKEQ. CDR3 length: 13 residues. DNA of the CDR3: TGTGCCAGCAGCCCCGACAGGGTAAATGAGCAGTTCTTC. As protein: CASSPDRVNEQFF.

The CDR3 here is CSASPIKGAEAFF. CDR3 nucleotide sequence: TGCAGTGCTAGTCCGATAAAAGGGGCAGAAGCTTTCTTT. The chain recombines TRBV20-1 with TRBJ1-1, with D possibly TRBD1 on 5 matching bases. The CDR3 runs 13 residues. The germline CDR1 and CDR2 sequences are DFQATT and SNEGSKA (reference sequence). With 3 bases removed from V and 8 bases from J, the gap between germline ends came to 16 bases.

The chain couples TRBV5-6 to TRBJ1-2, with 11 nucleotides matching TRBD1. V trimming: 2 bases; J trimming: 8 bases; junction bases outside the gene matches: 11. The germline gives CDR1 SGHDT, CDR2 YYEEEE. The CDR3 totals 16 residues. In DNA, the CDR3 is TGTGCCAGCAGCTTAACCGGGACAGGGGGTACAAGGGGCTACACCTTC. Its protein product is CASSLTGTGGTRGYTF.

The chain links TRBV5-6 to TRBJ1-6; no clear D. CDR1 and CDR2 from the germline V gene are SGHDT and YYEEEE. V lost 0 bases to trimming and J lost 5 bases, with 9 bases between them. The CDR3 length is 15 residues. The CDR3 DNA is TGTGCCAGCAGCTTGGACAGCCAAAATAATTCACCCCTCCACTTT. Its protein product is CASSLDSQNNSPLHF.

This chain joins TRBV7-2 and TRBJ1-1; 7 bases match TRBD1. This CDR3 has 13 residues. In germline, CDR1 is SGHTA, CDR2 FQGNSA. The ends lost 6 bases at V and 11 bases at J; junction bases unmatched: 12. The CDR3: CASSPSPGQYAFF. CDR3 nucleotide sequence: TGTGCCAGCAGTCCCTCACCGGGACAGTACGCTTTCTTT.

J is TRBJ1-1 and V is TRBV7-2; 7 bases are shared with TRBD1. The CDR3 loop spans 15 amino acids. CDR1 and CDR2 (germline): SGHTA, FQGNSA. V was pared by 1 base and J by 4 bases, with 6 bases of the junction left unmatched. CDR3 loop: CASSLEGRGATEAFF. The DNA of the CDR3 is TGTGCCAGCAGCTTAGAAGGCAGGGGGGCCACTGAAGCTTTCTTT.

J is TRBJ1-6 and V is TRBV4-1, with 10 bases matching TRBD1. The CDR3 is 15 residues long. Per germline, CDR1 MGHRA and CDR2 YSYEKL. Trimming took 5 bases from V and 9 from J; bases not matched to a gene: 7. The CDR3 sequence is CASSEPGTGASPLHF. CDR3 nucleotides: TGCGCCAGCAGCGAGCCTGGGACAGGGGCTTCACCCCTCCACTTT.

This chain links TRBV18 with TRBJ2-7; the match to TRBD1 covers 8 bases. Germline assignment: CDR1 KGHSH and CDR2 LQKENI. The CDR3 spans 14 residues. V lost 4 bases and J lost 2; bases outside the gene matches: 4. DNA of the CDR3: TGTGCCAGCTCACAGACGACAGGGGCCTACGAGCAGTACTTC. It yields the protein CASSQTTGAYEQYF. The variable domain in full, completed from reference TRBV18 and TRBJ2-7, reads NAGVMQNPRHLVRRRGQEARLRCSPMKGHSHVYWYRQLPEEGLKFMVYLQKENIIDESGMPKERFSAEFPKEGPSILRIQQVVRGDSAAYFCASSQTTGAYEQYFGPGTRLTVT.

This rearrangement joins TRBV7-9 to TRBJ2-1, with 7 bases aligning to TRBD1. The junction had 8 bases not matched to a gene; V was cut back by 7 bases and J by 2 bases. The CDR3 consists of 15 residues. The germline CDR1 and CDR2 sequences are SEHNR and FQNEAQ (reference sequence). DNA of the CDR3: TGTGCCAGCATTCTGGGGCAGGGGGCCTACAATGAGCAGTTCTTC. Its translation is CASILGQGAYNEQFF. The whole variable domain, filled in from reference TRBV7-9 and TRBJ2-1, reads DTGVSQNPRHKITKRGQNVTFRCDPISEHNRLYWYRQTLGQGPEFLTYFQNEAQLEKSRLLSDRFSAERPKGSFSTLEIQRTEQGDSAMYLCASILGQGAYNEQFFGPGTRLTVL.

The chain joins TRBV6-5 to TRBJ1-5; D may be TRBD1 (5 bases). Trimming took off 0 bases at V and 2 bases at J, with 8 bases between the two ends. This CDR3 contains 15 residues. Germline V CDR1 and CDR2: MNHEY, SVGAGI. CDR3 residues: CASSYSGEGNQPQHF. Written as DNA, the CDR3 is TGTGCCAGCAGTTACTCAGGGGAAGGCAATCAGCCCCAGCATTTT.

The chain combines TRBV19 with TRBJ1-5, with 7 bases lining up with TRBD1. This CDR3 contains 15 residues. CDR1 and CDR2 (germline): LNHDA, SQIVND (reference sequence). The J segment lost 4 bases and the V segment lost 5 bases, leaving 8 bases of the junction unmatched. The CDR3 loop reads CASSESRGINQPQHF. The CDR3 coding sequence is TGTGCCAGTAGTGAGTCCAGGGGGATAAATCAGCCCCAGCATTTT.

This clone showed up just once. J is TRBJ1-5 and V is TRBV9, with 7 bases lining up with TRBD1. CDR1 SGDLS and CDR2 YYNGEE come from the germline V gene. This CDR3 has 14 residues. With V trimmed by 4 bases and J by 6 bases, 7 bases remained unmatched. Here the CDR3 reads CASSSGQEGQPQHF. CDR3 nucleotide sequence: TGTGCCAGCAGCTCTGGACAGGAGGGTCAGCCCCAGCATTTT.

CDR3 bases: TGTGCCATCAGTGAGTTTTCGGGGGGACTCGAGCAGTACTTC. It specifies CAISEFSGGLEQYF. The V gene is TRBV10-3, the J gene TRBJ2-7; 7 bases match TRBD2. Trimming took 1 base from V and 6 from J; bases not matched to a gene: 6. This CDR3 is 14 amino acids long. The germline gives CDR1 ENHRY, CDR2 SYGVKD.

V is TRBV12-5 and J is TRBJ2-3, with D perhaps TRBD2 (5 bases). Germline CDR1 and CDR2: LGHNT and FRNRAP. CDR3 length equals 15 residues. Trimming took 6 bases from V and 5 from J, leaving 18 bases between them. CDR3 DNA: TGTGCTAGTGGACCCGGGCTGGCCGGGGTAGATACGCAGTATTTT. Its protein product is CASGPGLAGVDTQYF. The whole variable domain, remainder taken from reference TRBV12-5 and TRBJ2-3, is DARVTQTPRHKVTEMGQEVTMRCQPILGHNTVFWYRQTMMQGLELLAYFRNRAPLDDSGMPKDRFSAEMPDATLATLKIQPSEPRDSAVYFCASGPGLAGVDTQYFGPGTRLTVL.

The rearrangement joins TRBV6-6 to TRBJ1-1; D gene unclear. The germline gives CDR1 MNHNY, CDR2 SVGAGI (reference sequence). Trimming removed 0 bases at V and 5 bases at J, with 7 bases between. The CDR3 is made up of 13 amino acids. CDR3 coding DNA: TGTGCCAGCAGTTACTCGAGGAAAACTGAAGCTTTCTTT. Translated, it gives CASSYSRKTEAFF.

The V gene is TRBV24-1, the J gene TRBJ2-5, with 12 bases fitting TRBD1. Per the germline V gene, CDR1 is KGHDR and CDR2 is SFDVKD. J lost 4 bases, V lost 3 bases, and 2 bases had no gene match. The length of the CDR3 is 15 residues. CDR3: CATSDPGQGAETQYF. The CDR3 DNA reads TGTGCCACCAGTGATCCGGGACAGGGGGCAGAGACCCAGTACTTC.

This chain uses TRBV7-3 with TRBJ2-5; TRBD2 might be the D (6 bases). The CDR3 loop spans 15 amino acids. The V end was cut by 5 bases, the J end by 2 bases, with 15 bases between. The germline V gene has CDR1 SGHTA and CDR2 FQGTGA. The CDR3: CASSRGGGTQETQYF. The CDR3, as DNA: TGTGCCAGCAGCCGCGGAGGCGGGACTCAAGAGACCCAGTACTTC.

V gene TRBV9 combines with J gene TRBJ1-6; D possibly corresponds to TRBD1 (6 bases). The germline V gene has CDR1 SGDLS and CDR2 YYNGEE. The CDR3 sequence is 13 residues long. Trimming removed 2 bases at V and 9 bases at J, with 9 bases between. CDR3 in DNA: TGTGCCAGCAGCGTTAGAGGGGGTTCACCCCTCCACTTT. Translated, it gives CASSVRGGSPLHF.

This clone has more than one count but fewer than ten. This chain uses TRBV19 with TRBJ1-2, with D possibly TRBD1 on 6 matching bases. The CDR3 runs 15 residues. From germline, CDR1 is LNHDA and CDR2 SQIVND (reference sequence). V lost 6 bases to trimming and J lost 5 bases, with 19 bases between them. The CDR3 coding sequence is TGTGCCAGTAGGTTAACGGACGAGGGGGTATATGGCTACACCTTC. Amino acid sequence: CASRLTDEGVYGYTF.